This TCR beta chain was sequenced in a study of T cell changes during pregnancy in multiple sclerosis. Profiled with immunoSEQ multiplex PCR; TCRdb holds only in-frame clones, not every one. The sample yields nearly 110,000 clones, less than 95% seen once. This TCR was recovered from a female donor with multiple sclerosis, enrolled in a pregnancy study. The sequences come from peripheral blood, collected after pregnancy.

For the CDR3, the DNA is TGTGCCATCAGTGAGTCGACTAGGACCTACGAGCAGTACTTC. Its protein product is CAISESTRTYEQYF. This chain uses TRBV10-3 with TRBJ2-7; the D gene is possibly TRBD2 (6 bases). The germline V gene has CDR1 ENHRY and CDR2 SYGVKD. CDR3 length equals 14 residues. The V end was cut by 0 bases, the J end by 2 bases, with 8 bases between.